This is a list of T cell receptor beta chains from one sample in a study of blood T cell repertoires in COVID-19. Here immunoSEQ multiplex PCR was the method, and the copy in TCRdb shows in-frame clones only, minus some. Of around 30,000 clones listed, approximately 90% are singletons. The sample was peripheral blood. These receptors came from a man aged 60 to 75 with acute or convalescent COVID-19. The CDR3 runs from the conserved cysteine through the conserved F or W. D genes are given only for firm matches. Clone size is shown for a subset of rows, as once, few, many or a class of expanded clone.

>TRBJ2-1|TRBD1|-|TRBV29-1
TGCAGCGTTGAAGGGACAGGGCTTGACCAGTTCTTC
CSVEGTGLDQFF
>TRBJ1-4|-|-|TRBV11-3
TGTGCCAGCAGCCGTCGGACAGATAATGAAAAACTGTTTTTT
CASSRRTDNEKLFF
>TRBJ2-1|TRBD2|-|TRBV5-1
TGCGCCAGCAGCTTGGGGACTAGCGGTTACAATGAGCAGTTCTTC
CASSLGTSGYNEQFF
>TRBJ1-5|TRBD1|-|TRBV7-9
TGTGCCAGCAGCTCCGGGACAGGGCTAGAACAGCCCCAGCATTTT
CASSSGTGLEQPQHF
>TRBJ2-1|-|once|TRBV6-6
TGTGCCAGCAGTTACCGGGATGAGCAGTTCTTC
CASSYRDEQFF
>TRBJ2-2|TRBD1|-|TRBV29-1
TGCAGCGTTGTCCCCGAACAGGGGACCGGGGAGCTGTTTTTT
CSVVPEQGTGELFF
>TRBJ2-7|TRBD2|-|TRBV6-6
TGTGCCAGCAGTTACCCTAGCGGGAGATCCTACGAGCAGTACTTC
CASSYPSGRSYEQYF
>TRBJ1-1|TRBD1|once|TRBV28
TGTGCCAGCATTCCGCCCCTCGGGAGGGGGCGAATGAACACTGAAGCTTTCTTT
CASIPPLGRGRMNTEAFF
>TRBJ2-7|TRBD2|few|TRBV5-5
TGTGCCAGCAGTAAGCGGGAGGGTACCTACGAGCAGTACTTC
CASSKREGTYEQYF
>TRBJ2-3|-|-|TRBV4-1
TGCGCCAGCAGCCAAGATAACATTTTAACAGATACGCAGTATTTT
CASSQDNILTDTQYF
>TRBJ2-5|-|-|TRBV27
TGTGCCAGCAGTTTCGCAGGGGTTGCCTTCCAAGAGACCCAGTACTTC
CASSFAGVAFQETQYF
>TRBJ1-5|-|-|TRBV9
TGTGCCAGCAGCGTAACAGGGAATCAGCCCCAGCATTTT
CASSVTGNQPQHF
>TRBJ2-1|TRBD1|-|TRBV5-4
TGTGCCAGCAGCTTGGGGCAGGGGGCGGGGAATGAGCAGTTCTTC
CASSLGQGAGNEQFF
>TRBJ1-6|-|-|TRBV5-4
TGTGCCAGCAGCTTGGTCGGGGGAAGCTCCTATAATTCACCCCTCCACTTT
CASSLVGGSSYNSPLHF
>TRBJ2-7|TRBD1|-|TRBV9
TGTGCCAGCAGCGTAGGACCTCAGGGGGACAGTAGGTACGAGCAGTACTTC
CASSVGPQGDSRYEQYF
>TRBJ1-1|-|-|TRBV7-8
TGTGCCAGCAGCCCCCGGGGAGTGACTGAAGCTTTCTTT
CASSPRGVTEAFF
>TRBJ2-5|-|-|TRBV12-3/TRBV12-4
TGTGCCAGCAGTTTAGGACAGCAAGAGACCCAGTACTTC
CASSLGQQETQYF
>TRBJ2-7|TRBD2|-|TRBV24-1
TGTGCCACGGGCAGCGGGACTCCTCCCTACGAGCAGTACTTC
CATGSGTPPYEQYF
>TRBJ1-5|TRBD1|-|TRBV19
TGTGCCAGTGACTCCGGGACAGGGAATCAGCCCCAGCATTTT
CASDSGTGNQPQHF
>TRBJ2-1|-|-|TRBV6-6
TGTGCCAGCAGCCCCGGGATCTACAATGAGCAGTTCTTC
CASSPGIYNEQFF
>TRBJ1-3|-|-|TRBV14
TGTGCCAGCAGCCAAGAGAAGGGGTCTGGAAACACCATATATTTT
CASSQEKGSGNTIYF
>TRBJ1-2|-|-|TRBV5-1
TGCGCCAGCAGCTTGGCCGTCCCGGAGGATGGCTACACCTTC
CASSLAVPEDGYTF
>TRBJ1-6|TRBD1|-|TRBV10-3
TGTGCCATCCGGGACAGGGACAATTCACCCCTCCACTTT
CAIRDRDNSPLHF
>TRBJ1-2|TRBD1|-|TRBV2
TGTGCCAGCACCTCAGGGGGCTCTAACTATGGCTACACCTTC
CASTSGGSNYGYTF
>TRBJ2-5|TRBD2|-|TRBV30
TGTGCCTGGAGGACCCGAGCGGGAGTGTCTGAGACCCAGTACTTC
CAWRTRAGVSETQYF
>TRBJ1-1|-|few|TRBV11-2
TGTGCCAGCAGGGAGGGACGGATGAACACTGAAGCTTTCTTT
CASREGRMNTEAFF
>TRBJ2-3|TRBD2|-|TRBV24-1
TGTGCCACCGGGACTAGCGGGCACACAGATACGCAGTATTTT
CATGTSGHTDTQYF
>TRBJ2-1|TRBD2|-|TRBV6-5
TGTGCCAGCAGTATACTAGCGGAATACAATGAGCAGTTCTTC
CASSILAEYNEQFF
>TRBJ2-7|-|-|TRBV11-3
TGTGCCAGCAGCTTTCGGACAAGTACCTACGAGCAGTACTTC
CASSFRTSTYEQYF
>TRBJ1-5|TRBD1|-|TRBV24-1
TGTGCCACCAGTGAGTCCGGGACAGGGTCCCAGCCCCAGCATTTT
CATSESGTGSQPQHF
>TRBJ2-5|TRBD2|-|TRBV19
TGTGCCACAACTAGCGGGAGGGATTGGGGGGAGACCCAGTACTTC
CATTSGRDWGETQYF
>TRBJ2-5|TRBD1|-|TRBV9
TGTGCCAGCAGCGTAGACCCTCGACGGGCAGGGGGAGATCCACAAGAGACCCAGTACTTC
CASSVDPRRAGGDPQETQYF
>TRBJ1-5|TRBD1|-|TRBV9
TGTGCCAGCAGCTCCGGGACAGGGGAAGGGCCCCAGCATTTT
CASSSGTGEGPQHF
>TRBJ1-5|TRBD1|-|TRBV6-6
TGTGCCAGCACCCAACAGGGGAACCAGCCCCAGCATTTT
CASTQQGNQPQHF
>TRBJ2-3|TRBD2|-|TRBV24-1
TGTGCCACCAGTGAAAGCGGGAGGGGCACAGATACGCAGTATTTT
CATSESGRGTDTQYF
>TRBJ1-1|TRBD1|-|TRBV7-6
TGTGCCAGCAGCCCCCCCACAGGGGGAACTGAAGCTTTCTTT
CASSPPTGGTEAFF
>TRBJ1-6|-|-|TRBV5-4
TGTGCCAGCAGCTCCAGGGTAGACAATTCACCCCTCCACTTT
CASSSRVDNSPLHF
>TRBJ2-3|-|-|TRBV6-5
TGTGCCAGCTCCTCTACGCATAGCACAGATACGCAGTATTTT
CASSSTHSTDTQYF
>TRBJ2-1|-|-|TRBV7-4
TGTGCCAGCAGCTTGAACAGGTACAATGAGCAGTTCTTC
CASSLNRYNEQFF
>TRBJ1-1|TRBD1|-|TRBV19
TGTGCCAGTAGTACCCGTTGGACAGGGAACACTGAAGCTTTCTTT
CASSTRWTGNTEAFF
>TRBJ1-5|-|-|TRBV24-1
TGTGCCACACAGGGTCCAGGTCAGCCCCAGCATTTT
CATQGPGQPQHF
>TRBJ2-2|-|-|TRBV2
TGTGCCAGCAACAGGGACGGCGGGACCGGGGAGCTGTTTTTT
CASNRDGGTGELFF
>TRBJ2-7|-|-|TRBV6-5
TGTGCCAGCAGTTACTCGATCGGGGCCTACGAGCAGTACTTC
CASSYSIGAYEQYF
>TRBJ2-7|-|-|TRBV7-9
TGTGCCAGCAGCTTTGGGCGGGACCTCTCCTACGAGCAGTACTTC
CASSFGRDLSYEQYF
>TRBJ2-7|-|-|TRBV19
TGTGCCAGCAAGATAGCGGTAAGCTCCTACGAGCAGTACTTC
CASKIAVSSYEQYF
>TRBJ2-2|-|once|TRBV5-4
TGTGCCAGCAGCTTGAGCGTAGGCACCGGGGAGCTGTTTTTT
CASSLSVGTGELFF
>TRBJ1-3|-|few|TRBV5-1
TGCGCCAGCAGCGACCGAACAGGGCCCGGAAACACCATATATTTT
CASSDRTGPGNTIYF
>TRBJ1-1|-|-|TRBV6-1
TGTGCCAGCAGTGAAGCGTGGCACACTGAAGCTTTCTTT
CASSEAWHTEAFF
>TRBJ2-7|TRBD1|-|TRBV6-5
TGTGCCAGCAGTTACCCCAGAACAGGGGGAGTCCACGAGCAGTACTTC
CASSYPRTGGVHEQYF